This is a list of T cell receptor beta chains from one sample in a study of radiation and T cells in renal cell carcinoma. Profiled with immunoSEQ multiplex PCR; TCRdb holds only in-frame clones, not every one. The profile shows around 60,000 clones, roughly 79% of them singletons. The specimen was blood, collected from a patient whose treatment included radiotherapy and nephrectomy. Receptors were obtained from a man aged 55-75 years with renal cell carcinoma. Both conserved end residues are part of each CDR3. D genes are given only for firm matches. Expanded clones are given a class, and other clones once, few, many or no size at all.

v_call	clone_size	j_call	d_call	cdr3_nt	cdr3_aa
TRBV11-2	many	TRBJ2-5	NA	TGTGCCAGCAGCTTAGATGGTAGGGCGGAGGGTACCCAGTACTTC	CASSLDGRAEGTQYF
TRBV6-5	NA	TRBJ1-5	NA	TGTGCCAGCAGTTACTCGATTCTCCAGCCCCAGCATTTT	CASSYSILQPQHF
TRBV5-4	NA	TRBJ1-1	TRBD1	TGTGCCAGCTCCCTGACAGGGGGGCGCGAGGGTGGGGCTTTCTTT	CASSLTGGREGGAFF
TRBV7-9	few	TRBJ2-1	TRBD2	TGTGCCAGCAGTCCGGGTAGCGGGGAATACAATGAGCAGTTCTTC	CASSPGSGEYNEQFF
TRBV7-9	NA	TRBJ1-4	NA	TGTGCCAGCAGCTTGAATATGGGGGGGATTAATGAAAAACTGTTTTTT	CASSLNMGGINEKLFF
TRBV19	few	TRBJ1-1	NA	TGTGCCAGTAGTGAGCGCACTTGGAACACTGAAGCTTTCTTT	CASSERTWNTEAFF
TRBV15	NA	TRBJ1-2	NA	TGTGCCACCAGCAGGGCAGGGATCAACTATGGCTACACCTTC	CATSRAGINYGYTF
TRBV29-1	once	TRBJ2-1	TRBD2	TGCAGCGTTGAAGCTGGTGGTAGCGGGGGAGGGGAGCAGTTCTTC	CSVEAGGSGGGEQFF
TRBV10-2	NA	TRBJ2-7	NA	TGCGCCAGCAAAAACGCCTACGAGCAGTACTTC	CASKNAYEQYF
TRBV30	NA	TRBJ1-5	NA	TGTGCCTGGAGTGGAGGTCAGCCCAATCAGCCCCAGCATTTT	CAWSGGQPNQPQHF
TRBV6-6	NA	TRBJ2-5	NA	TGTGCCAGCACGCGGGATGGGGAGACCCAGTACTTC	CASTRDGETQYF
TRBV11-3	NA	TRBJ2-3	TRBD1	TGTGCCAGCAGCGACAGGGACCTAACTTATACGCAGTATTTT	CASSDRDLTYTQYF
TRBV19	NA	TRBJ2-1	NA	TGTGCCAGTAGGGGGAGCGGTGCGTACAATGAGCAGTTCTTC	CASRGSGAYNEQFF
TRBV13	once	TRBJ2-2	NA	TGTGCCAGCAGCTTAGCCGGCAGGGGAGGGGAGCTGTTTTTT	CASSLAGRGGELFF
TRBV28	NA	TRBJ1-1	NA	TGTGCCAGCAGTTTATCGGGCTTGAACACTGAAGCTTTCTTT	CASSLSGLNTEAFF
TRBV4-1	NA	TRBJ2-7	NA	TGCGCCAGCAGCCAAGAACAGGAGGCGCAGTACTTC	CASSQEQEAQYF
TRBV6-5	NA	TRBJ1-2	TRBD1	TGTGCCAGCAGTTACGGGGACAGGATAAGAGGGGGCTACACCTTC	CASSYGDRIRGGYTF
TRBV14	few	TRBJ1-1	TRBD1	TGTGCCAGCAGCCAGGACAGGGGTACCGCTTTCTTT	CASSQDRGTAFF
TRBV11-2	NA	TRBJ2-2	TRBD1	TGTGCCAGCAGCTCCCAGGGGGCGATCGGGGAGCTGTTTTTT	CASSSQGAIGELFF
TRBV6-1	few	TRBJ2-2	NA	TGTGCCAGCAGTGAAATCCCCAGGAACACCGGGGAGCTGTTTTTT	CASSEIPRNTGELFF
TRBV6-1	NA	TRBJ2-7	NA	TGTGCCAGCAGTGATACAGGAGGCTCCTACGAGCAGTACTTC	CASSDTGGSYEQYF
TRBV2	NA	TRBJ1-5	NA	TGTGCCAGCAGTTCGGACAGCCCTAATCAGCCCCAGCATTTT	CASSSDSPNQPQHF
TRBV7-2	NA	TRBJ2-1	TRBD2	TGTGCCAGCAGCCTTTTCGGGGGGGCCGGTTTCTACAATGAGCAGTTCTTC	CASSLFGGAGFYNEQFF
TRBV28	NA	TRBJ1-5	NA	TGTGCCAGCAGTTTGACCAGGGCCCAGCCCCAGCATTTT	CASSLTRAQPQHF
TRBV4-2	NA	TRBJ2-3	TRBD2	TGTGCCAGCAGCCCAAACCCCGGACTAGCGGGGGATACGCAGTATTTT	CASSPNPGLAGDTQYF
TRBV19	NA	TRBJ2-3	NA	TGTGCCAGTAGTATGGTAGCCCAGGCAGATACGCAGTATTTT	CASSMVAQADTQYF
TRBV11-3	many	TRBJ2-3	TRBD1	TGTGCCAGCAGCCCTGGACAGGGCACAGATACGCAGTATTTT	CASSPGQGTDTQYF
TRBV10-3	NA	TRBJ2-1	TRBD2	TGTGCCATCAGTGCGAGGACTAGCGGGGAGTCCTACAATGAGCAGTTCTTC	CAISARTSGESYNEQFF
TRBV9	few	TRBJ2-1	TRBD1	TGTGCCAGCTGCGCCGGGACAGGGGCTTGGGGGTTGAATGAGCAGTTCTTC	CASCAGTGAWGLNEQFF
TRBV29-1	many	TRBJ1-1	NA	TGCAGCGTTGAAATGTCGGTGAACACTGAAGCTTTCTTT	CSVEMSVNTEAFF
TRBV7-2	NA	TRBJ2-1	TRBD2	TGTGCCAGCAGCTCTCGCATAGCGGGGGACGTGGATGAGCAGTTCTTC	CASSSRIAGDVDEQFF
TRBV5-1	few	TRBJ1-1	NA	TGCGCCAGCAGCTTGGATGTAGGAGGGAACACTGAAGCTTTCTTT	CASSLDVGGNTEAFF
TRBV7-6	NA	TRBJ2-6	NA	TGTGCCAGCAGCGCCGAGGAGGGGTGGACTGGGGCCAACGTCCTGACTTTC	CASSAEEGWTGANVLTF
TRBV7-6	NA	TRBJ1-4	NA	TGTGCCAGCAGCGACTTAGGGAGACAGAGGAATCCCGAAAAACTGTTTTTT	CASSDLGRQRNPEKLFF
TRBV5-1	NA	TRBJ2-3	TRBD2	TGCGCCAGCAGCTTGGTAGCGGGAGGCGAGGATACGCAGTATTTT	CASSLVAGGEDTQYF
TRBV28	once	TRBJ2-5	TRBD2	TGTGCCAGCAGTTTCCTGACTAGCGGTGAGGAGACCCAGTACTTC	CASSFLTSGEETQYF
TRBV13	NA	TRBJ2-3	NA	TGTGCCAGCAGCGAGGGTTCGGGTCTCCGCACAGATACGCAGTATTTT	CASSEGSGLRTDTQYF
TRBV5-1	NA	TRBJ1-3	NA	TGCGCCAGCAGCTCCCCCCGAGGGACTGGCGGAAACACCATATATTTT	CASSSPRGTGGNTIYF
TRBV5-1	NA	TRBJ1-1	NA	TGCGCCAGCAGCTTGGTGGGAAGCACTGAAGCTTTCTTT	CASSLVGSTEAFF
TRBV2	NA	TRBJ2-1	NA	TGTGCCAGCAGTTATATCCAGGAGCAGTTCTTC	CASSYIQEQFF
TRBV12-5	NA	TRBJ2-1	NA	TGTGCTAGTGGTTTCGGGGGGCATGAGCAGTTCTTC	CASGFGGHEQFF
TRBV10-1	NA	TRBJ1-1	NA	TGCGCCAGCACCATAGGCAGCCCAGTAATGAACACTGAAGCTTTCTTT	CASTIGSPVMNTEAFF
TRBV6-1	NA	TRBJ2-5	TRBD1	TGTGCCAGCCGGGACAGGGGGCGAGAGACCCAGTACTTC	CASRDRGRETQYF
TRBV7-9	few	TRBJ1-2	NA	TGTGCCAGCAGCTTAGTTTACAGGTTCGCGGGCTACACCTTC	CASSLVYRFAGYTF
TRBV7-9	NA	TRBJ2-3	TRBD2	TGTGCCAGCAGCCCATTAGCGGGGGCGGGAGATACGCAGTATTTT	CASSPLAGAGDTQYF
TRBV10-3	NA	TRBJ2-3	TRBD2	TGTGCCATCAGTGGGTCTGGGGGGGGGAACACAGATACGCAGTATTTT	CAISGSGGGNTDTQYF